In this sample, the clone carrying this TCR beta chain turned up a few times. Its antigen is undetermined. These data come from a study of beta chain features in type 1 diabetes. Study-level results: Small HLA sub-analyses could not settle whether HLA shapes TCRB rearrangement. Patients showed naive, central memory and Treg TCRB repertoires that appeared more similar than those of healthy donors.

CDR3 length: 15 amino acids. V was trimmed by 5 bases and J by 0 bases, leaving 11 bases between them. The germline CDR1 and CDR2 sequences are SEHNR and FQNEAQ (reference sequence). The study reverse transcribed the entire isolated RNA, so it sequenced expressed TCRB transcripts. The average read count of naive, central memory and regulatory T cell samples was some 3.5 million. The protocol was immunoSEQ multiplex PCR, while the TCRdb copy is restricted to in-frame clones and leaves out a portion. The table lists 200,000 to 250,000 clones, less than 15% of them singletons. The chain recombines TRBV7-9 with TRBJ1-3; D gene unclear. The sequenced sample was naive CD4+ T cells from blood. This clonotype originated in a middle-aged woman in good health. In DNA, the CDR3 is TGTGCCAGCAGCACACCCGGCGGCTCTGGAAACACCATATATTTT. Translation: CASSTPGGSGNTIYF.